Detailed here is one T cell receptor (beta chain). This clonotype turned up a few times. The specificity of this receptor is unknown. No much larger clone exists at a distance of one base, and base qualities are not known. The data belong to a study of human T cells and chemical hapten exposure (dated by TCRdb to the early 2020s). With regard to the full study: For sensitization, 2% DPC in acetone was applied to a 2 cm by 2 cm area of upper inner arm skin. Throughout the approximately 24-week study period, patients were also given weekly therapeutic DPC doses on the scalp. Patch testing on the upper back used Finn chambers containing 0.01% DPC, with scoring done after 6 days according to International Contact Dermatitis Research Group standards. The mostly female patient cohort included alopecia areata with under or over 50% scalp involvement, alopecia totalis and alopecia universalis. Libraries were pooled for sequencing, and variation in per-sample TCR yields was attributed mainly to small differences in library volumes within the pool. In alopecia patients, the study followed how the peripheral blood TCR repertoire changed in vivo over primary and secondary sensitization to diphenylcyclopropenone (DPC), a hapten. Blood samples were taken from patients before sensitization (week 0) and at 2, 6 and about 24 weeks after DPC sensitization. Blood for TCR sequencing was provided by twenty-nine alopecia patients at one to four time points (pre-sensitization, 2, 6 and 24 weeks). Study-wide findings and limitations: Compared with pre-sensitization or healthy control sets, expanded TCRs formed significantly more large CDR3 similarity clusters, which is consistent with antigen-driven responses. The number of PT1 expanded TCRs positively correlated with patch test score, significant at thresholds 8, 16 and 32 but not 4. The number of TCRs above 1 in 1000 frequency did not change with DPC sensitization; there was no evidence of global repertoire structure alterations. After repeated subsampling, the strength of the expansion versus patch-test correlation and the threshold at which it became significant changed. All patients had alopecia, a presumed autoimmune disease, so their immune response might differ from that of healthy individuals.

The library was built by means of RACE. TCRdb lists the instrument as NextSeq 500. Library preparation attached unique molecular identifiers to individual cDNA molecules for quantitative, reproducible TCR counting. For every blood RNA sample, sequencing covered both the TCR alpha and TCR beta chains. The study's own analysis went as follows. The median number of TCRs per sample was around 96,000, ranging from roughly 23,224 to 690,600. The Decombinator software suite was used to annotate V, J and CDR3 in the TCR reads. To make PS versus PT1 abundance plots, every sample was subsampled to the same number of TCRs (28,000). Expanded TCRs were defined as absent before sensitization and observed at least eight times at the 2-week time point. TCRdb applied fastp at Q25 and MiXCR to the public reads, then kept only in-frame beta chains. All rows with the same CDR3 protein become a single entry with the most common DNA and genes. In this record, the V and J calls reflect TCRdb's handling and not the investigators' own analysis. The sample table contains roughly 13,000 distinct CDR3 sequences; only one count was recorded for roughly 15% of them. Jointly, the top ten make up 7.2% of the sample.

Counted from cysteine to phenylalanine, this CDR3 has 13 amino acids. Left in the record is the CDR3 DNA by itself, 39 bases read in frame from the first base. The germline V gene specifies SGHRS as CDR1 and YFSETQ as CDR2. V is trimmed back by 2 bases and J by 5 bases, and the junction contains 1 base that no gene match accounts for. In the paper's terms, the time point label means: patch test 1, 2 weeks after DPC sensitization. Reading the label with the study, this specimen's treatment or condition is: therapeutic diphenylcyclopropenone sensitization with weekly scalp DPC. At each patch-test visit, blood was drawn before the patch test was applied. Patients were eligible if aged 18 to 70, diagnosed with alopecia and judged suitable for DPC therapy, and pregnant patients were excluded. Total RNA was extracted from unfractionated whole blood that had been collected in Tempus Blood RNA tubes.

The TCR sequence derives from a woman younger than 45 with alopecia areata. Some clones in this sample may be carry-over from other donors' samples. The sequence joins TRBV5-1 to TRBJ2-5; a stretch of 9 junction bases matches TRBD2. The input for sequencing was whole blood, taken in connection with sensitization to the hapten diphenylcyclopropenone (DPC). The DNA sequence is TGCGCCAGCAGCTTCGGACTAGCGGAGACCCAGTACTTC. This codes for CASSFGLAETQYF. Joined to the reference TRBV5-1 and TRBJ2-5 proteins, this CDR3 gives the full variable domain: KAGVTQTPRYLIKTRGQQVTLSCSPISGHRSVSWYQQTPGQGLQFLFEYFSETQRNKGNFPGRFSGRQFSNSRSEMNVSTLELGDSALYLCASSFGLAETQYFGPGTRLLVL.